The clone carrying this T cell receptor beta chain was observed a handful of times. No antigen is known for it. cDNA libraries for TCR beta contained unique molecular identifiers. TCRdb re-called the PCR reads with MiXCR, one entry per CDR3 protein. The sample lists fewer than 850,000 distinct CDR3 sequences; 30% were seen once. The data derive from a study of post-analysis software for immune sequencing data. Overall study findings and caveats: Controls showed lower frequencies than patients for roughly five TRBV segments, and TRBV5-6, TRBV5-1 and TRBV20-1 were among these.

This CDR3 contains 13 residues. The germline gives CDR1 DFQATT, CDR2 SNEGSKA (reference sequence). The chain joins TRBV20-1 to TRBJ2-5; D may be TRBD1 (6 bases). The receptor's source is a girl between 10 and 17 years old with multiple sclerosis. The sequenced material came from blood. The CDR3 DNA sequence: TGCAGGGCTGACTCGACAGGAGAAGAGACCCAGTACTTC. Translated: CRADSTGEETQYF.